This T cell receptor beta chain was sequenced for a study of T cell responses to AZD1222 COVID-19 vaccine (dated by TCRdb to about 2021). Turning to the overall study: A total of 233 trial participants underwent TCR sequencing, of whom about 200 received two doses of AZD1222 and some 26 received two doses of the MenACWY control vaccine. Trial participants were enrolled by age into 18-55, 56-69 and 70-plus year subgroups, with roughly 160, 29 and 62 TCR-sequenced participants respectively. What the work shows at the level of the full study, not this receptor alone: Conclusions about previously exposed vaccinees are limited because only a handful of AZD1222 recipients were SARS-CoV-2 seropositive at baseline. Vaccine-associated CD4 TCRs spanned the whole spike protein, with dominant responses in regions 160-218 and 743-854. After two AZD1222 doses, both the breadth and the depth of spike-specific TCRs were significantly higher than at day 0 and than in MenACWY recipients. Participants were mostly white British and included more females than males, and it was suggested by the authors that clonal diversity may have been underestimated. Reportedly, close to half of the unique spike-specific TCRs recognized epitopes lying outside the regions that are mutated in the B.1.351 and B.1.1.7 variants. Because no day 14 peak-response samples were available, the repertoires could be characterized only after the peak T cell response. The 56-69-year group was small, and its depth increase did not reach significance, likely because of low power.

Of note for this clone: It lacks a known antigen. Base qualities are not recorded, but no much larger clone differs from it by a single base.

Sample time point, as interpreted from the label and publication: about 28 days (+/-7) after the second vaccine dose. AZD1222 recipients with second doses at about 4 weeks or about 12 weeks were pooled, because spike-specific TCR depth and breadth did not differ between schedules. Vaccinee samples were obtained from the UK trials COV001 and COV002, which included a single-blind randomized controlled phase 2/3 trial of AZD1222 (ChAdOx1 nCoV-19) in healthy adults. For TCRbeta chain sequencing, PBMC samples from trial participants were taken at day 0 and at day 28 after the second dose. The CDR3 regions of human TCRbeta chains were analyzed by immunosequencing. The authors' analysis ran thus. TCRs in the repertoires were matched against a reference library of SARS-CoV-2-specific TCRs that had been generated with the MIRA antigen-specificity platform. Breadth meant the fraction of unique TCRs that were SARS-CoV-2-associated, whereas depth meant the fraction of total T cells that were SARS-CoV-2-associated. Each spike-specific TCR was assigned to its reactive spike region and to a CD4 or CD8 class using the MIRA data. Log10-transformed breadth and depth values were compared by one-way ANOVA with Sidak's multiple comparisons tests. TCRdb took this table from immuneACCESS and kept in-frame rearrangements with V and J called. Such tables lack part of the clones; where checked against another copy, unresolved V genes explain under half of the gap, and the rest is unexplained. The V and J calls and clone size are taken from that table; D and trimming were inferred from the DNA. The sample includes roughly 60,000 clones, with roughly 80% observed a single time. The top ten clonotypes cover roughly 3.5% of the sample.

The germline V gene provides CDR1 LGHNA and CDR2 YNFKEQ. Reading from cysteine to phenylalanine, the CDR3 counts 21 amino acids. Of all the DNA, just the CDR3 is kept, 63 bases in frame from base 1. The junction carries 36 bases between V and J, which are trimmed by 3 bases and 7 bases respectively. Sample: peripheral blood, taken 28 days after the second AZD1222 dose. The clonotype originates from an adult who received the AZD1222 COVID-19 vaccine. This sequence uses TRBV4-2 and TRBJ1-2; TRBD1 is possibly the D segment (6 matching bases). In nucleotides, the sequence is TGTGCCAGCAGCCATCCCACGGCAGGGGCGCCCGGGTTACCCTCTCTATCTGGCTACACCTTC. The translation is CASSHPTAGAPGLPSLSGYTF.